The sequence of this TCR beta chain was determined in a study of control samples from healthy donors and cancer patients. The CDR3 is 10 residues long. Only a few counts were recorded for this clone. Measured with immunoSEQ multiplex PCR; TCRdb has only the in-frame clones, and not every one. The sample records 150,000 or so clones, nearly 95% being singletons. The source is a man aged 50-60 years in good health. Specimen: blood. The chain is built from TRBV21-1 and TRBJ1-1. TRBV21-1 constitutes a pseudogene. The CDR3 DNA sequence: TGTGCCAGCAGGAGCCCCGAGGCTTTCTTT. It specifies CASRSPEAFF.